Below are 8 T cell receptor beta chains sequenced from a single sample in a study of CD8 T cells in Susac syndrome. A quantity of about 0.5 to 1 ug RNA underwent reverse transcription using random hexamers. TCRdb reanalysed the immunoSEQ multiplex PCR reads using MiXCR and keeps one entry per CDR3 protein. The sample lists about 240,000 distinct CDR3 sequences; 95% to 97% were seen once. Sequencing was carried out using CD4+ T cells from PBMCs. The receptors were gathered from a human donor with Susac syndrome.

V is TRBV25-1 and J is TRBJ2-7, with TRBD2 matching over 8 bases. Unmatched junction bases numbered 4, after V lost 3 bases and J lost 0 bases. The CDR3 extends over 15 amino acids. Germline CDR1 and CDR2: MGHDK and SYGVNS. The CDR3 region is CASSEAGGRSYEQYF. In DNA form, the CDR3 reads TGTGCCAGCAGTGAGGCGGGGGGCCGCTCCTACGAGCAGTACTTC.

V gene TRBV5-1 combines with J gene TRBJ2-1; D gene ambiguous. V gave up 6 bases and J gave up 5 bases, with 18 bases separating them. The CDR3 is 15 amino acids. Per the germline V gene, CDR1 is SGHRS and CDR2 is YFSETQ. CDR3 nucleotide sequence: TGCGCCAGCACACCGTCTAGTTCACCGGACAATGAGCAGTTCTTC. It is translated as CASTPSSSPDNEQFF.

The rearrangement links TRBV4-1 to TRBJ2-3, with 7 bases matching TRBD1. The CDR3 is made up of 15 amino acids. Unmatched junction bases numbered 1, after V lost 0 bases and J lost 1 base. Germline values: CDR1 MGHRA, CDR2 YSYEKL. Written as DNA, the CDR3 is TGCGCCAGCAGCCAAGACGACAGGGGCACAGATACGCAGTATTTT. Encoded protein: CASSQDDRGTDTQYF.

CDR3 coding DNA: TGTGCCAGCAGCCCTCAGGGACAGCCAAACACTGAAGCTTTCTTT. This encodes CASSPQGQPNTEAFF. J is TRBJ1-1 and V is TRBV11-3; 7 bases agree with TRBD1. The CDR3 is 15 residues long. Germline V gene data show CDR1 as SGHNT and CDR2 as YENEEA. J lost 2 bases, V lost 5 bases, and 8 bases had no gene match.

The chain combines TRBV4-1 with TRBJ2-5; 8 bases are shared with TRBD2. The CDR3 is made up of 15 amino acids. Germline lookup yields CDR1 MGHRA and CDR2 YSYEKL. The trim removed 2 bases at V and 5 bases at J, leaving 7 bases unmatched. CDR3 sequence (DNA): TGCGCCAGCAGCCAACGTCGGGGGGGGAGGGAGACCCAGTACTTC. Protein sequence: CASSQRRGGRETQYF.

The chain links TRBV11-3 to TRBJ2-5; D is uncertain. This CDR3 has 11 residues. Trimming left V 4 bases short and J 6 bases short, with 6 bases between. Germline values: CDR1 SGHNT, CDR2 YENEEA. The DNA of the CDR3 is TGTGCCAGCAGCTATGAGAAGACCCAGTACTTC. Protein sequence: CASSYEKTQYF. Looking up the rest from reference TRBV11-3 and TRBJ2-5 gives the full variable domain: EAGVVQSPRYKIIEKKQPVAFWCNPISGHNTLYWYLQNLGQGPELLIRYENEEAVDDSQLPKDRFSAERLKGVDSTLKIQPAELGDSAVYLCASSYEKTQYFGPGTRLLVL.

This clonotype has a single count. The chain employs TRBV13 and TRBJ1-1; TRBD1 matches at 7 bases. CDR1 and CDR2 from the germline V gene are PRHDT and FYEKMQ (reference sequence). The CDR3 contains 12 residues. V lost 1 base to trimming and J lost 14 bases; unmatched junction nucleotides: 7. The CDR3 region is CASSLEGRGKFF. In nucleotides, the CDR3 is TGTGCCAGCAGCTTAGAAGGCAGGGGGAAGTTCTTT.

This chain joins TRBV5-4 and TRBJ2-5; possibly TRBD1 for D (5 bases). Germline V lookup: CDR1 SGHNT, CDR2 YYREEE (reference sequence). Trimming cost V 2 bases and J 5 bases, with 13 bases left between them. CDR3 length: 14 residues. The CDR3 DNA reads TGTGCCAGCAGCTTATGGGGCCTTTCGGAGACCCAGTACTTC. Its translation: CASSLWGLSETQYF.